This is a list of T cell receptor beta chains from one sample in a study of shared clonotypes between healthy human individuals. Some clones are missing from TCRdb's copy, which holds only in-frame ones; the method was immunoSEQ multiplex PCR. The sample lists 2 million to 2.5 million clones, 93% seen once, with about 0.39% in the top ten. The sequenced sample consisted of naive CD4+ T cells from PBMCs. Source of these receptors: a young man in good health. Some clones in this sample may be carry-over from other donors' samples. Both conserved end residues are trimmed from each CDR3.

J: TRBJ2-1; V: TRBV7-2; CDR3: ASSWRLAGGLNEQF
J: TRBJ1-1; V: TRBV5-1; CDR3: ASSFTGQGALMNTEAF
J: TRBJ2-7; V: TRBV7-3; CDR3: ASRSGTSASYEQY
J: TRBJ2-3; V: TRBV2; CDR3: ASIREYGTDTQY
J: TRBJ2-2; V: TRBV4-1; CDR3: ASSQPTGANTGELF
J: TRBJ2-7; V: TRBV27; CDR3: ASSSSYEQY
J: TRBJ2-2; V: TRBV6-1; CDR3: ASSGTVVGELF
J: TRBJ1-1; V: TRBV5-1; CDR3: ASSTRGDHTEAF
J: TRBJ2-7; V: TRBV9; CDR3: ASSVGGTGKSYEQY
J: TRBJ2-1; V: TRBV19; CDR3: ATMPALGLAHRGHNEQF
J: TRBJ1-5; V: TRBV28; CDR3: ASSQGKRSQH
J: TRBJ2-3; V: TRBV7-9; CDR3: ASSPGTSGSSQY
J: TRBJ1-3; V: TRBV10-1; CDR3: ASSGTEDGNTIY
J: TRBJ1-2; V: TRBV5-1; CDR3: ASSFNPPGGIYGYT
J: TRBJ2-3; V: TRBV4-1; CDR3: ASSRGGQGSTDTQY
J: TRBJ2-2; V: TRBV11-2; CDR3: ASSFTSGSSTGELF
J: TRBJ2-7; V: TRBV28; CDR3: ASSAGTSPRRY
J: TRBJ1-3; V: TRBV7-9; CDR3: ASSLTGGSGNTIY
J: TRBJ1-1; V: TRBV7-3; CDR3: ASRSDPNTEAF
J: TRBJ1-1; V: TRBV5-1; CDR3: ASSLDEGYTEAF
J: TRBJ1-4; V: TRBV7-3; CDR3: ASSLKVPDREMEKLF
J: TRBJ1-4; V: TRBV7-9; CDR3: ASSLAATNEKLF
J: TRBJ1-3; V: TRBV7-6; CDR3: ASSSRQGNRNTIY
J: TRBJ2-3; V: TRBV6-5; CDR3: ASSRGSTDTQY
J: TRBJ2-7; V: TRBV4-2; CDR3: ASSPSVLAGSYEQY
J: TRBJ2-1; V: TRBV25-1; CDR3: ASSGLANGTPQF
J: TRBJ2-7; V: TRBV29-1; CDR3: SAGTGTSDEQY
J: TRBJ1-4; V: TRBV28; CDR3: ASSPGGVREKLF
J: TRBJ1-3; V: TRBV18; CDR3: ASSPQVLRGTGNTIY
J: TRBJ2-1; V: TRBV30; CDR3: AWRGLAGARQF
J: TRBJ2-7; V: TRBV5-1; CDR3: ASSIEAGGIAGEQY
J: TRBJ2-3; V: TRBV27; CDR3: ASSLSIEWTSGIRADTQY
J: TRBJ1-3; V: TRBV6-5; CDR3: ASSYSQGSSGNTIY
J: TRBJ1-3; V: TRBV7-7; CDR3: ASRKWGPSGNTIY
J: TRBJ2-2; V: TRBV7-9; CDR3: ASSPGLAGGTGELF
J: TRBJ2-3; V: TRBV28; CDR3: ASIPEWRRSTDTQY
J: TRBJ1-4; V: TRBV2; CDR3: ASSRAYIGAGEKLF
J: TRBJ2-7; V: TRBV6-5; CDR3: ASKGQSLGEQY
J: TRBJ1-5; V: TRBV28; CDR3: ASSFSGQYSNQPQH
J: TRBJ2-1; V: TRBV10-3; CDR3: AISSHLPKSYNEQF
J: TRBJ2-7; V: TRBV10-3; CDR3: ATLSLAGIMNEQY
J: TRBJ2-1; V: TRBV18; CDR3: ASSPGLSGSYNEQF
J: TRBJ2-1; V: TRBV5-1; CDR3: ASSTDLTSGSGNEQF
J: TRBJ2-5; V: TRBV28; CDR3: ASLGGSRETQY
J: TRBJ1-1; V: TRBV6-5; CDR3: ASSYPGRPEAF
J: TRBJ1-1; V: TRBV9; CDR3: ASSVFGGNTEAF
J: TRBJ1-1; V: TRBV18; CDR3: ASSRDIMNTEAF
J: TRBJ2-7; V: TRBV29-1; CDR3: STRDRGSSYEQY
J: TRBJ2-5; V: TRBV5-1; CDR3: ASSLGRGAIETQY
J: TRBJ2-1; V: TRBV5-1; CDR3: ASSYGLAGNNEQF
J: TRBJ1-5; V: TRBV7-9; CDR3: ASSLSSGEQPQH
J: TRBJ2-7; V: TRBV14; CDR3: ASSQTGGVREQY
J: TRBJ2-5; V: TRBV2; CDR3: ASSVAGAPQETQY